Reported below is one T cell receptor beta chain. The source of the sample is a study of blood T cell repertoires in COVID-19. Overall study context: T cells, B-cell-depleted T cells, or PBMCs provided the cDNA or gDNA that served as material.

In the original workflow: Estimation of nucleated cell counts relied on the amplification of reference gene primers. Here immunoSEQ multiplex PCR was the method, and the copy in TCRdb shows in-frame clones only, minus some. Clone size and the V and J calls come from that table; the DNA yielded D and trimming. The sample lists some 170,000 clones, roughly four fifths occurring once. The TCR was taken from a man in his sixties with active or convalescent COVID-19. The sample was peripheral blood.

CDR3 bases: TGTGCCAGCACTCCTCTGGGCGGGGCTTGGACTGAAGCTTTCTTT. This gives the protein CASTPLGGAWTEAFF. The chain has TRBV28 and TRBJ1-1; weak D call: TRBD1 (5 bases). V dropped 7 bases and J dropped 5 bases, with 20 bases sitting between them. The CDR3 extends over 15 amino acids. The V gene's germline CDR1 is MDHEN and CDR2 SYDVKM.